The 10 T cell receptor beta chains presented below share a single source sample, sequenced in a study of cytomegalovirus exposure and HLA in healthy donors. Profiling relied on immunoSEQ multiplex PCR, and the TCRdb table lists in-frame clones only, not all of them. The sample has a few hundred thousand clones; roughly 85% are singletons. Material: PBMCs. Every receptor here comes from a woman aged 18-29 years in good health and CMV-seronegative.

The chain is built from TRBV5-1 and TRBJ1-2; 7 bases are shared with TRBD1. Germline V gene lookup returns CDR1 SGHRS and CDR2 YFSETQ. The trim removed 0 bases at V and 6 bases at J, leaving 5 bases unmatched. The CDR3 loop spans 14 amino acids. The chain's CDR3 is CASSLDRGLDGYTF. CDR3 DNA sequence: TGCGCCAGCAGCTTGGACAGGGGACTAGATGGCTACACCTTC.

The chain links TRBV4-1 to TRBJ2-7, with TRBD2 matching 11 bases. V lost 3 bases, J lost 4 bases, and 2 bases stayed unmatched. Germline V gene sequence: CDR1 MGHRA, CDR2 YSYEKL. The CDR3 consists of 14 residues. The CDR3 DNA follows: TGCGCCAGCAGCCAGGGACTAGCGGAATACGAGCAGTACTTC. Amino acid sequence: CASSQGLAEYEQYF.

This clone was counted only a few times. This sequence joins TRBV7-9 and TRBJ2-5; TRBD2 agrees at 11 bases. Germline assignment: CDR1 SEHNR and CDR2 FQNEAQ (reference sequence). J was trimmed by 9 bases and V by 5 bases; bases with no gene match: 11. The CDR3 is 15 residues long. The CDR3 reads CASSLGTSGQGSQYF. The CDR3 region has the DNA TGTGCCAGCAGCCTAGGGACTAGCGGTCAGGGGTCCCAGTACTTC. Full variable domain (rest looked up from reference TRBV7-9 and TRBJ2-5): DTGVSQNPRHKITKRGQNVTFRCDPISEHNRLYWYRQTLGQGPEFLTYFQNEAQLEKSRLLSDRFSAERPKGSFSTLEIQRTEQGDSAMYLCASSLGTSGQGSQYFGPGTRLLVL.

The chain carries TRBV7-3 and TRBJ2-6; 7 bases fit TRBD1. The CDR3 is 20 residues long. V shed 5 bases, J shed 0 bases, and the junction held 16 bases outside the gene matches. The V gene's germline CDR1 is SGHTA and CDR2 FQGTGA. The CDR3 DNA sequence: TGTGCCAGCAGCATTACCGGCACGGGACAGACTCTCTCTGGGGCCAACGTCCTGACTTTC. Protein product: CASSITGTGQTLSGANVLTF.

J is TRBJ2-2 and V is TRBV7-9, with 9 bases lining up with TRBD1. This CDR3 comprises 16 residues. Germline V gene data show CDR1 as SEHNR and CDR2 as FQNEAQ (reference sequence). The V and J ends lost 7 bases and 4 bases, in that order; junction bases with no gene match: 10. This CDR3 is CASTFGDRGITGELFF. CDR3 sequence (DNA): TGTGCCAGCACCTTCGGAGACAGGGGGATCACCGGGGAGCTGTTTTTT.

The chain's CDR3 is CASSQGRTVFTEQYF. As DNA, the CDR3 is TGCGCCAGCAGCCAAGGCAGGACAGTCTTCACCGAGCAGTACTTC. V and J are TRBV4-3 and TRBJ2-7, with D tentatively TRBD1 (6 bases). Germline CDR1 is LGHNA and CDR2 is YSLEER. This CDR3 has 15 amino acids. The V gene lost 1 base and the J gene lost 6 bases, with 16 bases spanning the gap.

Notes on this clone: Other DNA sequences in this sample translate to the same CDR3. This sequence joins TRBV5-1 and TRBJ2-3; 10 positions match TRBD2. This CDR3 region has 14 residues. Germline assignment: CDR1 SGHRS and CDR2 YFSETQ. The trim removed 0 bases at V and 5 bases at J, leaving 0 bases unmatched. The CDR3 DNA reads TGCGCCAGCAGCTTGGGACTAGCGGGAGATACGCAGTATTTT. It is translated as CASSLGLAGDTQYF.

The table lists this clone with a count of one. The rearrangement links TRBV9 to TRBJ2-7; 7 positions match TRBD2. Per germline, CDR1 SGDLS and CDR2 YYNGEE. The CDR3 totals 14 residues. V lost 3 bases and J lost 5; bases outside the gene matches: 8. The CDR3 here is CASSEGGSPNEQYF. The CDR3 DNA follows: TGTGCCAGCAGCGAAGGCGGGAGCCCCAACGAGCAGTACTTC. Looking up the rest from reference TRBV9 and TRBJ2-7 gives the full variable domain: DSGVTQTPKHLITATGQRVTLRCSPRSGDLSVYWYQQSLDQGLQFLIQYYNGEERAKGNILERFSAQQFPDLHSELNLSSLELGDSALYFCASSEGGSPNEQYFGPGTRLTVT.

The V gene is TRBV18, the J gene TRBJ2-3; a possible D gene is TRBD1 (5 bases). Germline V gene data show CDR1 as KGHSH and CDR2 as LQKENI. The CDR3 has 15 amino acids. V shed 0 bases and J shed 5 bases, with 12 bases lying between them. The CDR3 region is CASSPPRAWGDTQYF. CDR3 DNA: TGTGCCAGCTCACCACCCAGGGCCTGGGGAGATACGCAGTATTTT.

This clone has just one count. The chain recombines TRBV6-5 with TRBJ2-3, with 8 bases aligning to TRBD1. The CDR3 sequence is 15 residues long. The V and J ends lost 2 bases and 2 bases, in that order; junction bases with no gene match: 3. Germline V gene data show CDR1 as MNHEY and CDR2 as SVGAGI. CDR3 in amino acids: CASSYQGANTDTQYF. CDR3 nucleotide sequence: TGTGCCAGCAGTTACCAGGGGGCAAACACAGATACGCAGTATTTT.